Below are 15 T cell receptor beta chains sequenced from a single sample in a study of T-cell reconstitution after alpha-beta-depleted transplantation in children. A library of TCRbeta sequences, prepared with unique molecular identifiers, was generated. MiXCR, run by TCRdb on the PCR reads, gives a single entry per CDR3 protein. The sample includes around 94,000 distinct CDR3 sequences, under 7% seen only once; the top ten take around 5.6%. The sequenced sample was PBMCs, mostly from graft donor cells, obtained 60 days after TCRalphabeta/CD19-depleted stem cell transplant. These receptors originate from a female patient aged 2-15 years who had a stem cell transplant for Fanconi anemia, so the T cells may come from the graft donor.

This clonotype was observed many times. The V and J genes are TRBV20-1 and TRBJ2-1; D uncertain. The CDR3 runs to 13 residues. Deletions cut 4 bases from V and 7 bases from J, with 14 bases between. Germline CDR1 DFQATT, CDR2 SNEGSKA (reference sequence). In DNA, the CDR3 is TGCAGTGCTAAAAATCCTTACCAAAATGAGCAGTTCTTC. Amino acids: CSAKNPYQNEQFF.

Ten or more counts support this clonotype. V usage is TRBV12-3 or TRBV12-4 and J usage is TRBJ2-1; 7 bases map to TRBD2. The CDR3 is 16 residues long. V was pared by 5 bases and J by 4 bases, with 11 bases of the junction left unmatched. The CDR3 DNA sequence: TGTGCCAGCAGTACCCTACTCGCGGGGGTTTACAATGAGCAGTTCTTC. Amino acids: CASSTLLAGVYNEQFF.

The chain links TRBV24-1 to TRBJ2-1, with TRBD1 matching 10 bases. The CDR3 sequence is 15 residues long. CDR1 is KGHDR and CDR2 is SFDVKD in the germline V gene. The ends lost 9 bases at V and 6 bases at J; junction bases unmatched: 10. CDR3 in DNA: TGTGCCACCGGAGGGCCGACAGGGGGCTTCAATGAGCAGTTCTTC. Translation: CATGGPTGGFNEQFF.

This clonotype was picked up many times. This chain's CDR3 is CASSNGGGTGELFF. As DNA, the CDR3 is TGCGCCAGCAGCAATGGGGGCGGCACCGGGGAGCTGTTTTTT. The V gene is TRBV5-1, the J gene TRBJ2-2, with D possibly TRBD1 on 6 matching bases. The CDR3 sequence is 14 residues long. Germline V CDR1 and CDR2: SGHRS, YFSETQ. The V end lost 4 bases, the J end lost 4 bases, and 11 bases lay between the germline ends.

This clonotype was seen repeatedly, ten times or more. CDR3 sequence: CASSLNRPDTGELFF. The CDR3 DNA sequence: TGCGCCAGCAGCTTGAACAGGCCTGACACCGGGGAGCTGTTTTTT. The rearrangement links TRBV5-1 to TRBJ2-2; D might be TRBD1 (5 bases). This CDR3 has 15 amino acids. Trimming took 1 base from V and 3 from J, leaving 10 bases between them. Germline loops: CDR1 SGHRS, CDR2 YFSETQ.

This clonotype was counted a few times. The rearrangement joins TRBV12-3 or TRBV12-4 to TRBJ2-1, with 11 nucleotides matching TRBD2. This CDR3 contains 17 residues. J lost 8 bases, V lost 5 bases, and 14 bases had no gene match. The CDR3 spells CASSQPWLAGGPHEQFF. CDR3 coding DNA: TGTGCCAGCAGTCAACCCTGGTTAGCGGGGGGGCCGCATGAGCAGTTCTTC.

This clonotype was observed at least ten times. The V gene is TRBV28, the J gene TRBJ2-7; 8 nucleotides agree with TRBD2. Trimming cost V 4 bases and J 3 bases; bases outside gene matches: 11. The CDR3 covers 16 residues. Germline CDR1 and CDR2: MDHEN and SYDVKM. The CDR3 loop is CASSSPAGVRDYEQYF. The CDR3 region has the DNA TGTGCCAGCAGTTCCCCAGCGGGAGTTAGGGACTACGAGCAGTACTTC.

This clonotype was found many times. Germline and junction disagree at one end, which may indicate a read error. The chain combines TRBV4-2 with TRBJ2-7; the D is unclear. The V gene's germline CDR1 is LGHNA and CDR2 YNFKEQ. The CDR3 has 15 amino acids. The CDR3 DNA sequence: TGTGCCAGCAGCCAAGCAGATGGTAGCTCCCACGAGCAGTACTTC. Translation gives CASSQADGSSHEQYF.

The chain couples TRBV7-2 to TRBJ2-7; possible D gene TRBD2, 6 bases. The CDR3 consists of 16 residues. Germline CDR1 is SGHTA and CDR2 is FQGNSA. Trimming took 1 base from V and 6 from J, leaving 19 bases between them. CDR3 region: CASSLGRLGLRGEQYF. Here the CDR3 DNA reads TGTGCCAGCAGCTTAGGGCGGTTGGGACTCAGAGGCGAGCAGTACTTC.

This clonotype has at least ten counts. V usage is TRBV7-2 and J usage is TRBJ2-1; D is perhaps TRBD1 (5 bases). CDR1 is SGHTA and CDR2 is FQGNSA in the germline V gene. V was pared by 4 bases and J by 8 bases, with 18 bases between. The CDR3 covers 15 residues. CDR3 DNA: TGTGCCAGCAGCTCACTCAGGGAAAAGGCCCATGAGCAGTTCTTC. Residues: CASSSLREKAHEQFF.

This clonotype was seen many times. J is TRBJ1-2 and V is TRBV14; D is unresolved. Trimming shortened V by 0 bases and J by 5 bases, and 7 bases separated the two germline ends. Germline values: CDR1 SGHDN, CDR2 FVKESK. The CDR3 totals 13 residues. This chain's CDR3 is CASSQDLNYGYTF. The CDR3 DNA sequence: TGTGCCAGCAGCCAAGATCTAAATTATGGCTACACCTTC.

The J gene is TRBJ2-7, the V gene TRBV10-3; D is uncertain. The CDR3 runs 16 residues. Looked up from germline, CDR1 is ENHRY and CDR2 is SYGVKD. The V and J ends lost 4 bases and 4 bases respectively, with 20 bases between them. The chain's CDR3 is CAISGQGSAQRYEQYF. The CDR3 DNA is TGTGCCATCAGTGGGCAAGGGTCAGCCCAGAGGTACGAGCAGTACTTC.

This clonotype was picked up a small number of times. The chain uses TRBV10-3 and TRBJ1-2; D possibly corresponds to TRBD1 (5 bases). V dropped 6 bases and J dropped 0 bases, with 8 bases sitting between them. The CDR3 sequence is 13 residues long. Germline-derived CDR1 and CDR2 are ENHRY and SYGVKD. As DNA, the CDR3 is TGTGCCATCAGGGAGACAGCTAACTATGGCTACACCTTC. It encodes CAIRETANYGYTF.

This clonotype was seen many times. The chain combines TRBV27 with TRBJ2-3; D gene unclear. This CDR3 region has 15 residues. CDR1 and CDR2 from the germline V gene are MNHEY and SMNVEV (reference sequence). V was pared by 5 bases and J by 3 bases, with 15 bases between. This CDR3 is CASSTSWVGTDTQYF. The CDR3 DNA reads as TGTGCCAGCAGTACCTCTTGGGTTGGGACAGATACGCAGTATTTT.

In this sample, this clonotype turned up many times. The chain couples TRBV6-1 to TRBJ2-2; the D is unclear. Trimming stripped 1 base from V and 3 bases from J, with 9 bases between. Germline-derived CDR1 and CDR2 are MNHNS and SASEGT. The CDR3 totals 15 residues. CDR3 DNA sequence: TGTGCCAGCAGTGAAGGGCCGGCGGACACCGGGGAGCTGTTTTTT. Amino acids: CASSEGPADTGELFF.